This is a list of T cell receptor beta chains from one sample in a study of blood T cell repertoires in COVID-19. Using immunoSEQ multiplex PCR, the repertoire was profiled, and TCRdb retains in-frame clones only, with some absent. This sample has some 300,000 clones, with around 89% found just once. Material for sequencing was peripheral blood. These receptors were collected from a woman aged 45 to 65 with COVID-19, enrolled during active disease. Each CDR3 is given with its conserved first and last residue. A D gene is named only where the DNA matches it firmly. Size is omitted from some rows. Given values are once, few, many or a class for expanded clones.

TRBD1,TRBJ2-7,TRBV4-1,.,TGCGCCAGCAGCCACCGGGACAGGGTGAAGGAGCAGTACTTC,CASSHRDRVKEQYF
TRBD1,TRBJ1-1,TRBV5-1,.,TGCGCCAGCAGCTTCCTACAGGGGACTGAAGCTTTCTTT,CASSFLQGTEAFF
TRBD2,TRBJ2-3,TRBV4-1,few,TGCGCCAGCAGCCAAGACACTAGCGGGATGGGTGATACGCAGTATTTT,CASSQDTSGMGDTQYF
TRBD1,TRBJ1-1,TRBV5-6,once,TGTGCCAGCAGCCCAACGGGACAGAAGAACACTGAAGCTTTCTTT,CASSPTGQKNTEAFF
TRBD1,TRBJ2-1,TRBV5-4,.,TGTGCCAGCAGCTCAGCCGGGACAGGGATCAATGAGCAGTTCTTC,CASSSAGTGINEQFF
.,TRBJ2-1,TRBV6-2/TRBV6-3,.,TGTGCCAGCAGTTACTCGCAGGTCAATGAGCAGTTCTTC,CASSYSQVNEQFF
.,TRBJ2-1,TRBV11-1,.,TGTGCCAGCAGCTTTAGTTCAGGGGAGGGCAATGAGCAGTTCTTC,CASSFSSGEGNEQFF
TRBD1,TRBJ1-1,TRBV27,.,TGTGCCAGCAGTTTCCACGGACAGGGGAGGACAGCTTTCTTT,CASSFHGQGRTAFF
.,TRBJ2-3,TRBV21-1,.,TGTGCCAGCAGCAAACGCCCTGGACAGGGGGCGAGGGCAGATACGCAGTATTTT,CASSKRPGQGARADTQYF
.,TRBJ1-1,TRBV7-9,few,TGTGCCAGCACCCTGGGGGGAGGGCTGAACACTGAAGCTTTCTTT,CASTLGGGLNTEAFF
TRBD1,TRBJ2-1,TRBV12-5,many,TGTGCTAGTGGTTTGCCGAGGACAGGGGGAGAAAATGAGCAGTTCTTC,CASGLPRTGGENEQFF
TRBD1,TRBJ1-2,TRBV24-1,.,TGTGCCACCAGTGACAGGGGGCTGGTCTATGGCTACACCTTC,CATSDRGLVYGYTF
.,TRBJ1-1,TRBV12-3/TRBV12-4,.,TGTGCCAGCATTTTTTCCCCTGGACAGGAAGCTTTCTTT,CASIFSPGQEAFF
TRBD2,TRBJ2-3,TRBV6-4,once,TGTGCCAGCAGAGAGGGAGCGGGAGGACCTAGCGCGCAGTATTTT,CASREGAGGPSAQYF
TRBD2,TRBJ2-7,TRBV18,.,TGTGCCAGCTCTTCGGGACTAAGCTCCTACGAGCAGTACTTC,CASSSGLSSYEQYF
TRBD1,TRBJ2-1,TRBV24-1,.,TGTGCCACCAGTGATTTGTCCGACAGGGGTAATTTCAATGAGCAGTTCTTC,CATSDLSDRGNFNEQFF
TRBD1,TRBJ1-1,TRBV10-1,few,TGCGCCAGCAGTGAGTCGGGGGGACAGGTGAACACTGAAGCTTTCTTT,CASSESGGQVNTEAFF
.,TRBJ1-1,TRBV3-1/TRBV3-2,.,TGTGCCAGCAGCCAAAACCCCCGACAGAAAGCTGAAGCTTTCTTT,CASSQNPRQKAEAFF
.,TRBJ1-2,TRBV19,.,TGTGCCAGTAGTATAGATTTCGGGGACTACTATGGCTACACCTTC,CASSIDFGDYYGYTF
TRBD1,TRBJ2-2,TRBV7-9,.,TGTGCCAGCAGCTTCCTACAGGGGGACACCGGGGAGCTGTTTTTT,CASSFLQGDTGELFF
TRBD1,TRBJ1-5,TRBV5-6,.,TGTGCCAGCAGCAGCCGGGACAGGGGAAAGCACCAGCCCCAGCATTTT,CASSSRDRGKHQPQHF
.,TRBJ2-7,TRBV4-2,.,TGTGCCAGCAGCCAGGGTGACAGCGCCTACGAGCAGTACTTC,CASSQGDSAYEQYF
TRBD1,TRBJ1-2,TRBV18,.,TGTGCCAGCTCACCAGGACAGGTAGCTAACTATGGCTACACCTTC,CASSPGQVANYGYTF
TRBD2,TRBJ2-7,TRBV15,once,TGTGCCACCAGCAGAGATCCGTCCGCGGGAGGGAGCGAGCAGTACTTC,CATSRDPSAGGSEQYF
.,TRBJ1-5,TRBV6-5,few,TGTGCCAGCAGTTACCGGGAGGGTCAGCCCCAGCATTTT,CASSYREGQPQHF
TRBD1,TRBJ1-1,TRBV29-1,.,TGCAGCGTAAGACCCGGGACAGGGAGCACTGAAGCTTTCTTT,CSVRPGTGSTEAFF
.,TRBJ2-5,TRBV15,.,TGTGCCACCAAAGCACAGAACCTCCAAGAGACCCAGTACTTC,CATKAQNLQETQYF
.,TRBJ1-2,TRBV15,.,TGTGCCACCAGCAGAGATTATCGGGATGGCTACACCTTC,CATSRDYRDGYTF
TRBD2,TRBJ2-2,TRBV5-1,.,TGCGCCAGCAGCCTCGGACTAGCCCTCGCCACCGGGGAGCTGTTTTTT,CASSLGLALATGELFF
.,TRBJ1-5,TRBV4-2,.,TGTGCCAGCAGCCAAGAACCTGGGACAATTAATCAGCCCCAGCATTTT,CASSQEPGTINQPQHF
.,TRBJ2-1,TRBV5-1,.,TGCGCCAGCAGCCCTGACACAAGCCCCTACAATGAGCAGTTCTTC,CASSPDTSPYNEQFF
.,TRBJ1-1,TRBV5-1,.,TGCGCCAGCAGCTCGTCAGGCGGGGGTTGGACTGAAGCTTTCTTT,CASSSSGGGWTEAFF
TRBD1,TRBJ1-4,TRBV5-4,.,TGTGCCAGCAGCGTTAACAGGGGGCTGAATGAAAAACTGTTTTTT,CASSVNRGLNEKLFF
.,TRBJ2-7,TRBV27,.,TGTGCCAGCAGTTACAGGATAAATAACTACGAGCAGTACTTC,CASSYRINNYEQYF
.,TRBJ2-7,TRBV19,.,TGTGCCAGTACCTCCGGTGTTGCCTACGAGCAGTACTTC,CASTSGVAYEQYF
TRBD2,TRBJ2-7,TRBV11-2,.,TGTGCCAGCAGCTTAGAACTAGCGGACTACGAGCAGTACTTC,CASSLELADYEQYF
.,TRBJ1-1,TRBV5-6,.,TGTGCCAGCAGCTTAAAAGGACAGTATTTGGACACTGAAGCTTTCTTT,CASSLKGQYLDTEAFF
TRBD1,TRBJ2-7,TRBV6-5,.,TGTGCCAGCAGAGACAGGGCCTACGAGCAGTACTTC,CASRDRAYEQYF
TRBD1,TRBJ2-2,TRBV7-3,.,TGTGCCAGCAGCCCGGGACAGGGGGCGGCTAGCGCTTACACCGGGGAGCTGTTTTTT,CASSPGQGAASAYTGELFF
TRBD2,TRBJ2-7,TRBV5-1,.,TGCGCCAGCAGCTTGCGGGCTAGCGGGTTTACCTACGAGCAGTACTTC,CASSLRASGFTYEQYF
.,TRBJ2-2,TRBV24-1,few,TGTGCCACCAGTGGCCCAGGGCCGCCGGGGAACACCGGGGAGCTGTTTTTT,CATSGPGPPGNTGELFF
.,TRBJ2-5,TRBV6-2/TRBV6-3,.,TGTGCCAGCAGTTACTCGGGGGGGGCGGCGAGAGAGACCCAGTACTTC,CASSYSGGAARETQYF
.,TRBJ2-2,TRBV19,.,TGTGCCAGTAGTATTGCCGGGACATATCGCGGGGAGCTGTTTTTT,CASSIAGTYRGELFF
.,TRBJ2-1,TRBV10-1,.,TGCGCCAGCAGTGAGTCATCTAGGCCCGGAGCGTTCTTC,CASSESSRPGAFF
TRBD1,TRBJ1-5,TRBV5-6,.,TGTGCCAGCAGCTTTTTACAGGGGGGCAATCAGCCCCAGCATTTT,CASSFLQGGNQPQHF
.,TRBJ1-1,TRBV3-1/TRBV3-2,few,TGTGCCAGCAGCCCCCAGGGGCGTACTGAAGCTTTCTTT,CASSPQGRTEAFF
.,TRBJ2-5,TRBV24-1,.,TGTGCCACCAGTGATCGCAGGGGAGAGACCCAGTACTTC,CATSDRRGETQYF
TRBD2,TRBJ2-4,TRBV6-5,.,TGTGCCAGCGCACTAGCGGGAGTTGAAAACATTCAGTACTTC,CASALAGVENIQYF
.,TRBJ2-2,TRBV7-9,.,TGTGCCAGCAGCTTTGGGAGCAGGGAGCTGTTTTTT,CASSFGSRELFF
TRBD2,TRBJ2-1,TRBV4-3,.,TGCGCCAGCAGCCAAACGCTAAGCGGGAACTACAATGAGCAGTTCTTC,CASSQTLSGNYNEQFF
.,TRBJ1-2,TRBV5-4,.,TGTGCCAGCAGCTTGGACAGTGTAGACTATGGCTACACCTTC,CASSLDSVDYGYTF
.,TRBJ1-1,TRBV5-4,.,TGTGCCAGCAGCTTGTACAGGAACACTGAAGCTTTCTTT,CASSLYRNTEAFF
TRBD2,TRBJ2-1,TRBV5-1,.,TGCGCCAGCAGGTCTCTAGCGGGGCTCAATGAGCAGTTCTTC,CASRSLAGLNEQFF
.,TRBJ1-1,TRBV27,.,TGTGCCAGCAGGAGGGGACTCATCGAGGGAGCTTTCTTT,CASRRGLIEGAFF
TRBD1,TRBJ1-5,TRBV27,once,TGTGCCAGCAGTCCCCGAGGGACAGCTAATCAGCCCCAGCATTTT,CASSPRGTANQPQHF
TRBD2,TRBJ2-3,TRBV5-1,.,TGCGCCAGCAGCCCCAACCCGGCTAGCGGGATGGGGTCTTTT,CASSPNPASGMGSF
.,TRBJ2-3,TRBV7-2,.,TGTGCCAGCAGCCCCGGGAATTCAGATACGCAGTATTTT,CASSPGNSDTQYF
.,TRBJ2-5,TRBV11-2,.,TGTGCCAGCAGCTTAGATCTTCTTACCACTACGAGGGAGACCCAGTACTTC,CASSLDLLTTTRETQYF